This T cell receptor (beta chain) was identified in a study of identical twins. General observations from the study: Abundant beta clonotypes from cord blood had fewer insertions, unlike memory repertoires, which showed none. Beta out-of-frame sequences showed weaker excess twin sharing.

This clonotype occurred many times. Its cognate antigen is unknown. This CDR3 spans 17 amino acids. Trimming removed 3 bases at V and 1 base at J, with 18 bases between. The germline V gene encodes CDR1 MNHNS and CDR2 SASEGT. One entry per CDR3 protein, called by TCRdb with MiXCR from the 5' RACE reads. The sample records some 500,000 distinct CDR3 sequences, roughly 9.5% being singletons. A further study also used this sample, focusing on yellow fever vaccine responses in identical twins. This second report adds: Reportedly, the T cell response mounted by twins to vaccine seemed partly convergent, partly personalized.

The genes are TRBV6-1 and TRBJ1-2, with no clear D. Sequenced material: PBMCs. This receptor was identified in a young woman in good health. CDR3 bases: TGTGCCAGCAGTGAGACAACTGCTCCTTCGCGTAACTATGGCTACACCTTC. This translates into CASSETTAPSRNYGYTF.